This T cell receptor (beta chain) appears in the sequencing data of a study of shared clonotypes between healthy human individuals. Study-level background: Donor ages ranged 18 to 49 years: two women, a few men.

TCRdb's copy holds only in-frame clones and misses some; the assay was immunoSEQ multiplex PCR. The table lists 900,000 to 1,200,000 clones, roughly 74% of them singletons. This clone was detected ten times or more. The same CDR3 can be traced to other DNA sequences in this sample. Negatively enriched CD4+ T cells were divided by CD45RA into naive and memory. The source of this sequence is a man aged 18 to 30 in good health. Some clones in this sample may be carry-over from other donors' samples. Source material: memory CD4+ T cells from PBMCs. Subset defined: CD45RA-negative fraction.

CDR3 residues: CASSQESRRSGNTIYF. The CDR3, as DNA: TGCGCCAGCAGCCAAGAGAGCCGGCGCTCTGGAAACACCATATATTTT. The chain joins TRBV4-3 to TRBJ1-3; D unresolved. V was pared by 0 bases and J by 0 bases, with 9 bases between. The CDR3 is made up of 16 amino acids. The germline CDR1 and CDR2 sequences are LGHNA and YSLEER.